This entry lists 10 T cell receptor beta chains sequenced from one sample in a study of T cells after posttransplantation cyclophosphamide. Sequencing was performed with immunoSEQ multiplex PCR; in TCRdb, only in-frame clones are kept and a portion is missing. The sample shows 9,000 to 15,000 clones, roughly 1.9% of them seen only once. A marrow graft followed busulfan-fludarabine conditioning, with cyclophosphamide on days +3 and +4. This specimen consisted of PBMCs, obtained after allogeneic stem cell transplant with posttransplant cyclophosphamide. The receptors come from a male patient younger than 45 who received an allogeneic stem cell transplant from a related donor, was CMV-positive, and had no GVHD. The graft donor may be the source of some T cells.

The chain recombines TRBV7-9 with TRBJ2-3, with 9 bases fitting TRBD2. V shed 5 bases and J 3 bases; nucleotides not matched to a gene: 6. This CDR3 spans 15 amino acids. Looked up from germline, CDR1 is SEHNR and CDR2 is FQNEAQ (reference sequence). The CDR3 is CASSPQREVTDTQYF. CDR3 DNA: TGTGCCAGCAGCCCCCAGCGGGAGGTAACAGATACGCAGTATTTT.

The table lists this clone with a few counts. The V gene is TRBV9, the J gene TRBJ2-5, with 9 bases lining up with TRBD2. V was pared by 4 bases and J by 2 bases, with 9 bases of the junction left unmatched. There are 16 residues in the CDR3. CDR1 is SGDLS, CDR2 YYNGEE, per germline. The CDR3 is CASSPGGAGGQETQYF. The CDR3 DNA sequence: TGTGCCAGCAGCCCTGGGGGCGCGGGAGGGCAAGAGACCCAGTACTTC.

This clone was counted a few times. V is TRBV7-9 and J is TRBJ1-2; D not certain. The CDR3 spans 15 residues. Germline CDR1 is SEHNR and CDR2 is FQNEAQ (reference sequence). V was trimmed by 5 bases and J by 5 bases, leaving 18 bases between them. CDR3 in DNA: TGTGCCAGCAGCCCTCACTCGGCGGGGATTTATGGCTACACCTTC. Its protein is CASSPHSAGIYGYTF.

There are a few counts of this clone. The chain links TRBV28 to TRBJ1-5, with D unresolved. V gave up 7 bases and J gave up 5 bases, with 15 bases separating them. The germline gives CDR1 MDHEN, CDR2 SYDVKM. The CDR3 has 14 residues. The CDR3 coding sequence is TGTGCCAGCACGGTTTTTAGGAGGGATCAGCCCCAGCATTTT. Translated, it gives CASTVFRRDQPQHF.

Only a few counts were recorded for this clone. The chain links TRBV7-3 to TRBJ2-7; tentative D call: TRBD1 (5 bases). V dropped 0 bases and J dropped 5 bases, with 14 bases sitting between them. Germline assignment: CDR1 SGHTA and CDR2 FQGTGA. The CDR3 has 15 residues. CDR3 loop: CASSLTPGLQDEQYF. Written as DNA, the CDR3 is TGTGCCAGCAGCTTAACGCCAGGGTTGCAGGACGAGCAGTACTTC. Looking up the rest from reference TRBV7-3 and TRBJ2-7 gives the full variable domain: GAGVSQTPSNKVTEKGKYVELRCDPISGHTALYWYRQSLGQGPEFLIYFQGTGAADDSGLPNDRFFAVRPEGSVSTLKIQRTERGDSAVYLCASSLTPGLQDEQYFGPGTRLTVT.

This clone was seen a few times. The chain has TRBV4-2 and TRBJ1-6, with 7 bases aligning to TRBD1. Germline lookup yields CDR1 LGHNA and CDR2 YNFKEQ. This CDR3 has 16 residues. The junction had 10 bases not matched to a gene; V was cut back by 4 bases and J by 7 bases. The CDR3 loop is CASSREADRINSPLHF. CDR3 nucleotides: TGTGCCAGCAGCCGAGAGGCGGACAGGATCAATTCACCCCTCCACTTT.

V gene TRBV5-8 combines with J gene TRBJ1-3; D is unclear. The CDR3 is made up of 13 amino acids. V lost 4 bases, J lost 0 bases, and 5 bases lay in between. Germline-derived CDR1 and CDR2 are SGHTS and YDEGEE. The CDR3 loop is CASSRSSGNTIYF. Written as DNA, the CDR3 is TGTGCCAGCAGCCGGAGCTCTGGAAACACCATATATTTT.

The J gene is TRBJ1-4, the V gene TRBV7-8, with 7 bases fitting TRBD1. J gave up 0 bases and V 2 bases, and 3 bases lay outside the gene matches. The CDR3 runs 16 residues. Germline V gives CDR1 SGHVS, CDR2 FQNEAQ. The CDR3: CASSLQGGSTNEKLFF. As DNA, the CDR3 is TGTGCCAGCAGCTTACAGGGGGGTTCAACTAATGAAAAACTGTTTTTT.

The genes are TRBV7-9 and TRBJ1-6; D gene ambiguous. V was cut by 4 bases and J by 9 bases, with 10 bases left in between. The CDR3 totals 13 residues. CDR1 is SEHNR, CDR2 FQNEAQ, per germline (reference sequence). The CDR3 DNA reads TGTGCCAGCAGCTGGTGGGCATTTTCACCCCTCCACTTT. Translated: CASSWWAFSPLHF.

The sample holds a few counts of this clone. This chain joins TRBV7-2 and TRBJ2-7, with TRBD2 matching 9 bases. Looked up from germline, CDR1 is SGHTA and CDR2 is FQGNSA. Trimming cost V 2 bases and J 0 bases; bases outside gene matches: 8. The CDR3 is 17 amino acids. The CDR3 region has the DNA TGTGCCAGCAGCTTATCGTCCAGTAGCGGGAGCTCCTACGAGCAGTACTTC. As protein: CASSLSSSSGSSYEQYF.